This T cell receptor beta chain was retrieved from a study of T cells in tuberculosis. Specified time point: new active TB diagnosis, blood taken before or within 7 days of starting treatment. Germline V lookup: CDR1 MNHNY, CDR2 SVGAGI (reference sequence). Germline trimming cut 5 bases from V and 3 bases from J; bases unmatched to any gene: 4. The CDR3 length is 13 residues. Assay: immunoSEQ multiplex PCR; the TCRdb copy retains only in-frame clones and omits some. Among 47,000 or so clones, about 96% were seen once, and the ten largest hold 1.4%. The TCR was taken from an adult with tuberculosis. The sample was PBMCs, taken at tuberculosis diagnosis. The V gene is TRBV6-6, the J gene TRBJ2-7; 7 nucleotides match TRBD1. CDR3 coding DNA: TGTGCCAGCAGTCCGGGACAGTACTACGAGCAGTACTTC. Translation: CASSPGQYYEQYF.